These 12 T cell receptor beta chains share one sample of origin, sequenced in a study of cytomegalovirus exposure and HLA in healthy donors. Here immunoSEQ multiplex PCR was the method, and the copy in TCRdb shows in-frame clones only, minus some. Here the sample spans about 110,000 clones, around 95% being singletons. The sequencing input was PBMCs. The receptors here all came from a young woman in good health and CMV-seronegative.

The CDR3 region has the DNA TGTGCCAGCAGCTGGACAGGGAACACCGGGGAGCTGTTTTTT. It codes for CASSWTGNTGELFF. The chain is built from TRBV9 and TRBJ2-2, with 7 bases that match TRBD1. Unmatched junction bases numbered 1, after V lost 4 bases and J lost 1 base. Germline assignment: CDR1 SGDLS and CDR2 YYNGEE. The CDR3 contains 14 residues.

The rearrangement links TRBV14 to TRBJ2-1; TRBD1 matches at 9 bases. This CDR3 is built from 16 residues. The V gene end was trimmed by 2 bases and the J gene end by 4 bases; junction bases not matched to a gene: 6. Looked up from germline, CDR1 is SGHDN and CDR2 is FVKESK. The CDR3 DNA sequence: TGTGCCAGCAGCCAAACCGGGACAGGGCTATACAATGAGCAGTTCTTC. Translating it yields CASSQTGTGLYNEQFF.

The chain combines TRBV11-2 with TRBJ1-2, with a possible D match to TRBD1 (5 bases). Trimming took off 3 bases at V and 4 bases at J, with 12 bases between the two ends. Germline lookup yields CDR1 SGHAT and CDR2 FQNNGV. CDR3 size: 14 residues. The CDR3 here is CASSFGREPYGYTF. The CDR3 DNA follows: TGTGCCAGCAGCTTCGGCAGGGAACCCTATGGCTACACCTTC.

The chain links TRBV19 to TRBJ2-2, with 8 bases identical to TRBD1. This CDR3 has 16 amino acids. V was pared by 7 bases and J by 4 bases, with 11 bases of the junction left unmatched. From germline, CDR1 is LNHDA and CDR2 SQIVND (reference sequence). The DNA for the CDR3 is TGTGCCAGTACCCTAGCTGCAGGGGGCCTCACCGGGGAGCTGTTTTTT. Translation gives CASTLAAGGLTGELFF.

V gene TRBV2 combines with J gene TRBJ2-7, with D perhaps matching TRBD1 (6 bases). Germline values: CDR1 SNHLY, CDR2 FYNNEI. The CDR3 is 14 amino acids. V dropped 7 bases and J dropped 3 bases, with 16 bases sitting between them. The CDR3 region is CASIRDKNYYEQYF. The CDR3 bases are TGTGCCAGCATCCGGGACAAGAACTACTACGAGCAGTACTTC.

In this sample, this clone turned up once. The chain joins TRBV19 to TRBJ2-7, with 9 bases fitting TRBD1. Germline V gives CDR1 LNHDA, CDR2 SQIVND (reference sequence). With 8 bases clipped from V and 5 bases from J, the junction kept 16 bases outside the gene matches. The CDR3 sequence is 16 residues long. The DNA for the CDR3 is TGTGCCAGTCGCTTAGAGGGACGGGACAGGGAGCACGAGCAGTACTTC. This translates into CASRLEGRDREHEQYF.

The chain links TRBV9 to TRBJ1-1, with a weak D call TRBD1 (6 bases). With 3 bases removed from V and 5 bases from J, the gap between germline ends came to 26 bases. Germline-derived CDR1 and CDR2 are SGDLS and YYNGEE. The CDR3 sequence is 18 residues long. The CDR3 sequence: CASSAETGHSRSFTEAFF. The DNA for the CDR3 is TGTGCCAGCAGCGCCGAAACGGGACATTCACGTTCTTTTACTGAAGCTTTCTTT.

The chain couples TRBV5-1 to TRBJ1-4; no clear D gene. CDR1 is SGHRS and CDR2 is YFSETQ in the germline V gene. Deletions cut 3 bases from V and 0 bases from J, with 6 bases between. The CDR3 is made up of 14 amino acids. This CDR3 reads CASSSVATNEKLFF. In DNA form, the CDR3 reads TGCGCCAGCAGCTCCGTCGCAACTAATGAAAAACTGTTTTTT.

The gene calls are TRBV19 and TRBJ2-3; 14 bases are a match to TRBD2. After removal of 7 bases from V and 3 bases from J, the junction contained 3 bases not matched to a gene. Germline-derived CDR1 and CDR2 are LNHDA and SQIVND (reference sequence). The CDR3 has 15 residues. CDR3 sequence reads: CASIGTSGGTDTQYF. As DNA, the CDR3 is TGTGCCAGTATCGGGACTAGCGGGGGTACAGATACGCAGTATTTT.

This clone was seen a single time. The rearrangement joins TRBV4-3 to TRBJ1-5; tentative D call: TRBD1 (5 bases). The CDR3 extends over 13 amino acids. V was pared by 4 bases and J by 5 bases, with 9 bases between. CDR1 and CDR2 from the germline V gene are LGHNA and YSLEER. The DNA for the CDR3 is TGCGCCAGCAGCCGCCGACAGTATCAGCCCCAGCATTTT. It encodes CASSRRQYQPQHF.

The J gene is TRBJ1-6, the V gene TRBV14; D unresolved. V was shortened by 1 base and J by 10 bases, with 11 bases between the two germline ends. Germline CDR1 and CDR2: SGHDN and FVKESK. The CDR3 covers 14 residues. The DNA of the CDR3 is TGTGCCAGCAGCCAAGGACTGAGGGTCTCACCCCTCCACTTT. It encodes CASSQGLRVSPLHF. Based on the CDR3 plus reference TRBV14 and TRBJ1-6, the full variable domain is EAGVTQFPSHSVIEKGQTVTLRCDPISGHDNLYWYRRVMGKEIKFLLHFVKESKQDESGMPNNRFLAERTGGTYSTLKVQPAELEDSGVYFCASSQGLRVSPLHFGNGTRLTVT.

The chain links TRBV9 to TRBJ1-6; possibly TRBD1 for D (6 bases). The germline V gene encodes CDR1 SGDLS and CDR2 YYNGEE. Trimming shortened V by 0 bases and J by 7 bases, and 14 bases separated the two germline ends. This CDR3 region has 16 residues. CDR3 nucleotides: TGTGCCAGCAGCGTAGATCCAGGGGCCTGGAATTCACCCCTCCACTTT. This gives the protein CASSVDPGAWNSPLHF.